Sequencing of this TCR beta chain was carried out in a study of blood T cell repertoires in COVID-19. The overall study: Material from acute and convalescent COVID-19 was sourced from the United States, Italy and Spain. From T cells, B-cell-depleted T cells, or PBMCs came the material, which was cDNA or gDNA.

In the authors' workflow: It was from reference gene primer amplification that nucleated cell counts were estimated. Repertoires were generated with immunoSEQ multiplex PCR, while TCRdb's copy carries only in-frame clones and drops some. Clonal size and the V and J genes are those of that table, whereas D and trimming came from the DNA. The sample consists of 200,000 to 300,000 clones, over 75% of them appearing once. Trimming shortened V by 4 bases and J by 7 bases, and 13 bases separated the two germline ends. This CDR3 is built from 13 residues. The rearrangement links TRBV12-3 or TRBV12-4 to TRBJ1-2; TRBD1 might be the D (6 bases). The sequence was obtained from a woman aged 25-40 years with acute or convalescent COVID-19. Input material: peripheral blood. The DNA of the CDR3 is TGTGCCAGCAGTTATGGACAGAGCTTTGGCTACACCTTC. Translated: CASSYGQSFGYTF.